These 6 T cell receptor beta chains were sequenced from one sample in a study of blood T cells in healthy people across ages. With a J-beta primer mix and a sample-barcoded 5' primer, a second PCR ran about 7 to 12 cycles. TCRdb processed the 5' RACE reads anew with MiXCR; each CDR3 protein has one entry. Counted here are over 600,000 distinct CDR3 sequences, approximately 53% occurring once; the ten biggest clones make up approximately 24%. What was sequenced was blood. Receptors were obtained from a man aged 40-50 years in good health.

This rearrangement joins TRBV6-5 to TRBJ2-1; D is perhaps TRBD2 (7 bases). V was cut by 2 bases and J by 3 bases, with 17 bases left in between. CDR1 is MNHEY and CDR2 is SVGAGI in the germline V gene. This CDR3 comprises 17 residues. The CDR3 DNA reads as TGTGCCAGCAGTTACCGGGGGCTAGCGGTTAACTACAATGAGCAGTTCTTC. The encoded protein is CASSYRGLAVNYNEQFF.

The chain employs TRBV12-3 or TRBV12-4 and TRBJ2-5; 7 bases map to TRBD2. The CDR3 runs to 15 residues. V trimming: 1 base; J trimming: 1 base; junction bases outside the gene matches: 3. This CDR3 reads CASSLEASGQETQYF. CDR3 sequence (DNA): TGTGCCAGCAGTTTAGAGGCTAGCGGCCAAGAGACCCAGTACTTC.

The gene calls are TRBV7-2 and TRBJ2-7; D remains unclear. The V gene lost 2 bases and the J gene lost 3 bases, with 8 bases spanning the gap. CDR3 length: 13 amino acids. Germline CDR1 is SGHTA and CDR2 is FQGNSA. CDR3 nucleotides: TGTGCCAGCAGCTTAAGTATAATCTACGAGCAGTACTTC. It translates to CASSLSIIYEQYF. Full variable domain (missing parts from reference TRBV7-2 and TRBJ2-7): GAGVSQSPSNKVTEKGKDVELRCDPISGHTALYWYRQSLGQGLEFLIYFQGNSAPDKSGLPSDRFSAERTGGSVSTLTIQRTQQEDSAVYLCASSLSIIYEQYFGPGTRLTVT.

CDR3 DNA sequence: TGTGCCAGCAGCGACACGCCGAGCCAACGAAATGGCTACACCTTC. Protein sequence: CASSDTPSQRNGYTF. The chain couples TRBV4-2 to TRBJ1-2; D ambiguous. The CDR3 loop spans 15 amino acids. The V end was cut by 5 bases, the J end by 6 bases, with 19 bases between. In germline, CDR1 is LGHNA, CDR2 YNFKEQ.

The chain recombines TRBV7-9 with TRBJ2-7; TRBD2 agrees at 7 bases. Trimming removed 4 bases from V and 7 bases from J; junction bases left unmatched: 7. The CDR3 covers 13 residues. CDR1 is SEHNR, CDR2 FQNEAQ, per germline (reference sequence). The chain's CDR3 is CASSSVGEGEQYF. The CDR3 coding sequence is TGTGCCAGCAGCTCCGTAGGGGAGGGTGAGCAGTACTTC.

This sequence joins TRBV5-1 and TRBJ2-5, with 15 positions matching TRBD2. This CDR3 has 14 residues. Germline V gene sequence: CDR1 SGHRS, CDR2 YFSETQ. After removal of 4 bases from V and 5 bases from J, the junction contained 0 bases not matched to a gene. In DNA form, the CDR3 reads TGCGCCAGCAGCGGGACTAGCGGGGGGGAGACCCAGTACTTC. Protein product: CASSGTSGGETQYF.